This T cell receptor beta chain was identified in a study of T cell repertoires in cytomegalovirus infection. Whole-study context: HLA-B-restricted CMV epitopes that are well studied were used alongside recently identified HLA-C-restricted ones. An indication of both CMV infection and matching HLA type came from public TCR beta signatures. Study results and caveats: Pooled public TCR beta family frequency picked out CMV carriers with the relevant HLA. Predominance within the ex vivo response was attributable to HLA-C-restricted CMV-specific TCR beta clonotypes.

Points on this clonotype: Antigen: not known.

CDR3 size: 17 residues. Trimming stripped 6 bases from V and 3 bases from J, with 18 bases between. MiXCR was run by TCRdb on the reads, yielding one entry per CDR3 protein. This table has 450,000 to 550,000 distinct CDR3 sequences, roughly 42% appearing once. The chain combines TRBV12-3 or TRBV12-4 with TRBJ1-6; unclear D gene. The input for sequencing was cultured PBMCs, taken from culture after CMV antigen stimulation. The source is a human donor in good health (CMV status not recorded). Some clones in this sample may be carry-over from other donors' samples. CDR3 DNA sequence: TGTGCCAGCAGCCCTAGGACGGCCTTGGGCTATAATTCACCCCTCCACTTT. Its protein is CASSPRTALGYNSPLHF.